The source of this TCR beta chain is a study of cytomegalovirus exposure and HLA in healthy donors. Study results and limitations: Analyzed later, association rates of TCRs varied across HLA loci, with DRB1 most and HLA-C fewest. Sequencing likely caused a cluster of highly shared sequence variants.

A remark on this clone: Its antigen is unknown.

Healthy individuals who donated bone marrow served as the donors. 13 Jbeta primers and 60 Vbeta primers were used for the PCR. Data came from immunoSEQ multiplex PCR; TCRdb stores just in-frame clones and leaves some out. This sample has 140,000 to 150,000 clones; more than 80% occur once, and the top ten carry 4% to 4.5%. The CDR3 runs 14 residues. V was pared by 0 bases and J by 9 bases, with 13 bases between. The sequencing sample was made of PBMCs. The TCR comes from a woman in her 40s in good health and CMV-seropositive. This sequence joins TRBV5-3 and TRBJ1-5; D gene ambiguous. TRBV5-3 is classed as an ORF, of uncertain function. CDR3 protein: CARSLAQMVWPQHF. The CDR3 nucleotides read TGTGCCAGAAGCTTGGCCCAGATGGTCTGGCCCCAGCATTTT.